These T cell receptor beta chains were read from a single sample in a study of T cells in Graves' hyperthyroidism and ophthalmopathy. TCRdb reprocessed the multiplex PCR reads with MiXCR, giving one entry per CDR3 protein. Here the sample spans 450,000 to 700,000 distinct CDR3 sequences, 46% being singletons. Material: peripheral blood or thyroid tissue (not recorded which). The receptors stem from a woman aged 18-29 years with Graves' hyperthyroidism. Both conserved end residues are part of each CDR3. A D gene is named only where the DNA matches it firmly. Size is omitted from some rows. Given values are once, few, many or a class for expanded clones.

d_call	clone_size	v_call	j_call	cdr3_nt	cdr3_aa
TRBD2	.	TRBV7-3	TRBJ2-2	TGTGCCAGCAGCTTATCAAAAGGGGTAGCGGGATCTACGAACACCGGGGAGCTGTTTTTT	CASSLSKGVAGSTNTGELFF
TRBD1	many	TRBV4-3	TRBJ2-7	TGCGCCAGCAGCCAAGAGAGGACAGGGTATAGCTACGAGCAGTACTTC	CASSQERTGYSYEQYF
TRBD2	.	TRBV6-5	TRBJ2-3	TGTGCCATCAGTGCATGGACTAGCGGGAGAACAGATACGCAGTATTTT	CAISAWTSGRTDTQYF
TRBD1	once	TRBV7-9	TRBJ1-1	TGTGCCAGCAGCTTAGTAGACAGGGGCCGGGAAGCTTTCTTT	CASSLVDRGREAFF
.	.	TRBV11-2	TRBJ2-7	TGTGCCAGCAGCAGAAGGGTCGAGCAGTACTTC	CASSRRVEQYF
TRBD1	.	TRBV2	TRBJ1-5	TGTGCCAGCAGGGGGACAGGGAGAAATCAGCCCCAGCATTTT	CASRGTGRNQPQHF
.	.	TRBV6-4	TRBJ2-4	TGTGCCAGCAGCTCAGAAAGCGGGACAGCGAACAAAAACATTCAGTACTTC	CASSSESGTANKNIQYF
TRBD1	many	TRBV7-2	TRBJ2-7	TGTGCCAGCAGTTTGACTACAGGGGGCATGGGCTACGAGCAGTACTTC	CASSLTTGGMGYEQYF
.	once	TRBV7-9	TRBJ1-1	TGTGCCAGCAGGGACACCTTCGGGGCGAACACTGAAGCTTTCTTT	CASRDTFGANTEAFF
TRBD2	.	TRBV4-1	TRBJ2-3	TGCGCCAGCAGCCATGAGGGGACTAGCGGGAGGGCGCCAGATACGCAGTATTTT	CASSHEGTSGRAPDTQYF
.	.	TRBV4-1	TRBJ2-2	TGCGCCAGCAGCCAAGATGGCGCAGGGGTTAGCGGGGAGCTGTTTTTT	CASSQDGAGVSGELFF
TRBD2	.	TRBV20-1	TRBJ2-2	TGCAGTGCTTTCCCCCCGGGACTAGACACCGGGGAGCTGTTTTTT	CSAFPPGLDTGELFF
.	many	TRBV7-9	TRBJ2-6	TGTGCCAGCAGTTCAAGGGCGGTTGGGGCCAACGTCCTGACTTTC	CASSSRAVGANVLTF
TRBD1	few	TRBV27	TRBJ1-1	TGTGCCAGCAGTTCCCGACAGGGAGGGCGAACTGAAGCTTTCTTT	CASSSRQGGRTEAFF
TRBD1	.	TRBV12-3/TRBV12-4	TRBJ1-2	TGTGCCAGCAGACTAGGGACAGGGTCGGCCTATGGCTACACCTTC	CASRLGTGSAYGYTF
.	many	TRBV7-2	TRBJ1-2	TGCGCCAGCAGCCAAGCCGCGGAATATGGCTACACCTTC	CASSQAAEYGYTF
.	.	TRBV7-3	TRBJ2-3	TGTGCCAGCAGCTTAATGGCCGGGGATGCAGATACGCAGTATTTT	CASSLMAGDADTQYF
.	few	TRBV7-9	TRBJ2-7	TGTGCCAGCAGCTTAGCCCGTCGGCTAGGATCCTACGAGCAGTACTTC	CASSLARRLGSYEQYF
.	.	TRBV2	TRBJ1-1	TGTGCCAGCAGGTTATTGACAGGAGAGAGCACTGAAGCTTTCTTT	CASRLLTGESTEAFF
.	once	TRBV20-1	TRBJ1-5	TGCAGCTTACCGGGACGCCTAAATCAGCCCCAGCATTTT	CSLPGRLNQPQHF
.	.	TRBV6-1	TRBJ1-1	TGTGCCAGCAGTTTTCAGCGGGACATGAACACTGAAGCTTTCTTT	CASSFQRDMNTEAFF
TRBD1	.	TRBV7-2	TRBJ1-2	TGTGCCAGCAGCTTAGTCCTAGCGGGACAGAGAAACTATGGCTACACCTTC	CASSLVLAGQRNYGYTF
.	.	TRBV2	TRBJ1-3	TGTGCCAGTAGCGGGCCGAACTCTGGAAACACCATATATTTT	CASSGPNSGNTIYF
.	.	TRBV24-1	TRBJ2-1	TGTGCCACCAGTGAGGGTTTCAGCTCCTACAATGAGCAGTTCTTC	CATSEGFSSYNEQFF
.	many	TRBV9	TRBJ1-2	TGTGCCAGCAGCCCGTCGATGCAGGAGACGTGGTCCTATGGCTACACCTTC	CASSPSMQETWSYGYTF
TRBD1	.	TRBV7-9	TRBJ1-4	TGTGCCAGCAGCTTAGCGACAGGGGGGGGACTGTTTTTT	CASSLATGGGLFF
.	.	TRBV12-5	TRBJ2-7	TGTGCTAGTGATACAGAGGGCCAAAGCTCCTACGAGCAGTACTTC	CASDTEGQSSYEQYF
.	.	TRBV2	TRBJ2-3	TGTGCCAGCAGTCTCGACCCGGAGGGCCCGACAGATACGCAGTATTTT	CASSLDPEGPTDTQYF
TRBD2	.	TRBV15	TRBJ2-5	TGTGCCACCAGCAGCTTCCACGGGAGGCAGGAGACCCAGTACTTC	CATSSFHGRQETQYF
TRBD2	.	TRBV7-2	TRBJ2-7	TGTGCCAGCAGCGCCAGCGGGAGCCCGATCTACGAGCAGTACTTC	CASSASGSPIYEQYF
TRBD1	.	TRBV7-9	TRBJ1-2	TGTGCCAGCAGCACCCCAGGGGGCGGTGGCTACACCTTC	CASSTPGGGGYTF
.	many	TRBV5-1	TRBJ1-2	TGCGCCAGCAGCTTGGATTTGTCTGCAGGGCGAACTAACTATGGCTACACCTTC	CASSLDLSAGRTNYGYTF
TRBD1	.	TRBV7-2	TRBJ1-1	TGTGCCAGCAGCTTTCGGGACAGGGGGCCTGAAGCTTTCTTT	CASSFRDRGPEAFF
.	few	TRBV10-2	TRBJ2-3	TGCGCCAGCAGTAACGTAGGGACAGATACGCAGTATTTT	CASSNVGTDTQYF
.	once	TRBV7-9	TRBJ2-5	TGTGCCAGCAGCTATCAGGAGACCCAGAACTTC	CASSYQETQNF
.	.	TRBV29-1	TRBJ2-2	TGCAGCTGGGACGCAAACACCGGGGAGCTGTTTTTT	CSWDANTGELFF
.	many	TRBV5-5	TRBJ2-2	TGTGCCAGCAGCGCGGACTCTGGGGAGCTGTTTTTT	CASSADSGELFF
TRBD2	.	TRBV7-2	TRBJ2-3	TGTGCCAGCAGCTTAGAGCCATCGGCGGGAGGGAACACAGATACGCAGTATTTT	CASSLEPSAGGNTDTQYF
.	.	TRBV5-1	TRBJ2-1	TGCGCCAGCAGCTTGGCTGGGATCAAGAATGAGCAGTTCTTC	CASSLAGIKNEQFF
TRBD2	.	TRBV30	TRBJ2-7	TGTGCCTGGAGTAACGGAGGGAGGGACTACGAGCAGTACTTC	CAWSNGGRDYEQYF
TRBD2	few	TRBV19	TRBJ2-7	TGTGCCAGTAGTATCCTCGGGACTACGAGGGGAGAGCAGTACTTC	CASSILGTTRGEQYF
.	.	TRBV20-1	TRBJ2-2	TGCAGTGCTAGTGGGACCAGCGGGGAGCTGTTTTTT	CSASGTSGELFF
TRBD2	many	TRBV9	TRBJ2-7	TGTGCCAGCAGCGGCGGGACTAGCGGGCCGGACTACGAGCAGTACTTC	CASSGGTSGPDYEQYF
.	many	TRBV29-1	TRBJ1-1	TGCAGCGTTGAAAGGGGAGGGGGGGCTGAAGCTTTCTTT	CSVERGGGAEAFF
.	.	TRBV10-3	TRBJ1-5	TGTGCCATCAGTGAGTCGCGGGATCAGGAGACCCAGCATTTT	CAISESRDQETQHF
.	many	TRBV14	TRBJ1-6	TGTGCCAGCAGCCAAACCCTCAATTCACCCCTCCACTTT	CASSQTLNSPLHF
TRBD1	.	TRBV7-6	TRBJ1-1	TGTGCCAGCAGTTTTGGGACAGGGTCGATCACTGAAGCTTTCTTT	CASSFGTGSITEAFF
.	.	TRBV7-6	TRBJ2-1	TGTGCCAGCAGCCCCAGGGGGACTAGGGATGAGCAGTTCTTC	CASSPRGTRDEQFF
TRBD1	few	TRBV12-5	TRBJ1-1	TGTGCTAGTGGGGAGGCAGGGGGCACTGAAGCTTTCTTT	CASGEAGGTEAFF
TRBD2	many	TRBV5-1	TRBJ2-7	TGCGCCAGCAGCTTGGCTGGGACTAGCGTTTACGAGCAGTACTTC	CASSLAGTSVYEQYF
TRBD1	few	TRBV7-2	TRBJ2-3	TGTGCCAGCAGCTTAGCCACAGGGGGAACGCAGTATTTT	CASSLATGGTQYF